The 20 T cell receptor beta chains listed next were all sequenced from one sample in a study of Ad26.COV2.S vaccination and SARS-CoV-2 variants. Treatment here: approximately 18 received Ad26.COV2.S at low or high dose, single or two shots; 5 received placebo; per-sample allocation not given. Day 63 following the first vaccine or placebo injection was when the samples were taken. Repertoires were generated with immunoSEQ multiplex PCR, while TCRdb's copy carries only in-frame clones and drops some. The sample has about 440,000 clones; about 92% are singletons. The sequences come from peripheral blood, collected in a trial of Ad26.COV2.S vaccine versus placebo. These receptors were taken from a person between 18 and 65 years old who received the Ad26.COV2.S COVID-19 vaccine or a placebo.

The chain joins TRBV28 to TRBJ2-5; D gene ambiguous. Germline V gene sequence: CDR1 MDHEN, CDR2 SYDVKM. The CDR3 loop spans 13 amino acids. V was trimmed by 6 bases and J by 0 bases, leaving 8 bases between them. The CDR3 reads CASSLQNQETQYF. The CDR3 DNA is TGTGCCAGCAGCCTACAGAACCAAGAGACCCAGTACTTC.

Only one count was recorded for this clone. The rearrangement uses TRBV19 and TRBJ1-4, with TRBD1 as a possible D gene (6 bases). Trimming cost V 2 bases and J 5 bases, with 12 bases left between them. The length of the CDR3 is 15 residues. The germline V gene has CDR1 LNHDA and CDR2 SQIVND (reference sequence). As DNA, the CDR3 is TGTGCCAGTAGTATACAGGACAGACGCAATGAAAAACTGTTTTTT. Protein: CASSIQDRRNEKLFF.

CDR3 coding DNA: TGTGCCAGCAGTTTTGGCAGGGGAAGCACAGATACGCAGTATTTT. It specifies CASSFGRGSTDTQYF. The genes are TRBV27 and TRBJ2-3; D may be TRBD1 (6 bases). The CDR3 runs to 15 residues. V lost 3 bases and J lost 0, with 10 bases in between. Looked up from germline, CDR1 is MNHEY and CDR2 is SMNVEV (reference sequence).

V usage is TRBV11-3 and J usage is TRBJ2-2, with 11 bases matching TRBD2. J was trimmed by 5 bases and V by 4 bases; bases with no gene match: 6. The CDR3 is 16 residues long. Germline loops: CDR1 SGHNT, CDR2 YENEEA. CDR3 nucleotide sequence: TGTGCCAGCAGCTCCGGACTAGCGGGCGTTACCGGGGAGCTGTTTTTT. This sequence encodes CASSSGLAGVTGELFF.

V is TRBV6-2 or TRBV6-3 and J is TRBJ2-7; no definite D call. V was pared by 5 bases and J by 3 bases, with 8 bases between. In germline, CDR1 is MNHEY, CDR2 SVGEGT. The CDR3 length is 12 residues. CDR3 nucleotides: TGTGCCAGCAGTCAGACCGGCTACGAGCAGTACTTC. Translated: CASSQTGYEQYF.

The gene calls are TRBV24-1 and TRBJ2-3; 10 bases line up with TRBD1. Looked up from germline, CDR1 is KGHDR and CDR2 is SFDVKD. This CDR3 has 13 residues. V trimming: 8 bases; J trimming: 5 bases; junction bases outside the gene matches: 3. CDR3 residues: CATNRDRGDTQYF. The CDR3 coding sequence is TGTGCCACCAACCGGGACAGGGGAGATACGCAGTATTTT.

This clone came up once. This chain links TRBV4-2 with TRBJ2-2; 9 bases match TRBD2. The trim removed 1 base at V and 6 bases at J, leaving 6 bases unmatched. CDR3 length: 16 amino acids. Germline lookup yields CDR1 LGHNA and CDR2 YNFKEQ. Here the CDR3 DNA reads TGTGCCAGCAGCCAAGGTCTAGCGGGATTGTCCGGGGAGCTGTTTTTT. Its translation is CASSQGLAGLSGELFF.

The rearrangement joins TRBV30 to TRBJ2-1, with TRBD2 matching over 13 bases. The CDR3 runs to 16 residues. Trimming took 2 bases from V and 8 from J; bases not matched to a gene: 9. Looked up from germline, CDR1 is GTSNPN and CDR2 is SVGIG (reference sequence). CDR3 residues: CAWSSGTSGILDEQFF. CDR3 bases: TGTGCCTGGAGTTCCGGGACTAGCGGGATTCTGGATGAGCAGTTCTTC.

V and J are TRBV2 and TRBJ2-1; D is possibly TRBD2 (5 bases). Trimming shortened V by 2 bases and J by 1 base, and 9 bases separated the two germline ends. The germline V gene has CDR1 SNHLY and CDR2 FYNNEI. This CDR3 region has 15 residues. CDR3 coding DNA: TGTGCCAGCAGTGAACGGCGAGGGTCCTACAATGAGCAGTTCTTC. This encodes CASSERRGSYNEQFF. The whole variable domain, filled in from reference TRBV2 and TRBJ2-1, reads EPEVTQTPSHQVTQMGQEVILRCVPISNHLYFYWYRQILGQKVEFLVSFYNNEISEKSEIFDDQFSVERPDGSNFTLKIRSTKLEDSAMYFCASSERRGSYNEQFFGPGTRLTVL.

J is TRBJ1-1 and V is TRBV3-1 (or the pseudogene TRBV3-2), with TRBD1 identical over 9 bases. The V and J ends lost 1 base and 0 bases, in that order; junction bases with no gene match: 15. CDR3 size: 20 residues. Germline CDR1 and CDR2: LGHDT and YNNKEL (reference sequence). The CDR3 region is CASSQVVYRGRTLLNTEAFF. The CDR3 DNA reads TGTGCCAGCAGCCAAGTAGTTTACAGGGGGCGGACATTACTGAACACTGAAGCTTTCTTT.

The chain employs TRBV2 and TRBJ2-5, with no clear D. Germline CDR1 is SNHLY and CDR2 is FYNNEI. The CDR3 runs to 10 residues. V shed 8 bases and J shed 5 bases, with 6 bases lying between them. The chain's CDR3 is CASGLETQYF. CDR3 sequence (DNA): TGTGCCAGCGGGCTGGAGACCCAGTACTTC.

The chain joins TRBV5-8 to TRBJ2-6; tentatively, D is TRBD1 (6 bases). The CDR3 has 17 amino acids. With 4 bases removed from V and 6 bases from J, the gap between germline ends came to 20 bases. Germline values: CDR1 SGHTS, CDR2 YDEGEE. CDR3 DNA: TGTGCCAGCAGCCTGAAGCAGGGGTCTCGGGTGGCCAACGTCCTGACTTTC. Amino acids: CASSLKQGSRVANVLTF.

In DNA form, the CDR3 reads TGCGCCAGCAGCGACCAACTAGCGCGAGATCACTCCTACAATGAGCAGTTCTTC. This translates into CASSDQLARDHSYNEQFF. V usage is TRBV5-1 and J usage is TRBJ2-1; 7 positions match TRBD2. Germline V gene sequence: CDR1 SGHRS, CDR2 YFSETQ. The CDR3 covers 18 residues. V lost 4 bases, J lost 0 bases, and 13 bases stayed unmatched.

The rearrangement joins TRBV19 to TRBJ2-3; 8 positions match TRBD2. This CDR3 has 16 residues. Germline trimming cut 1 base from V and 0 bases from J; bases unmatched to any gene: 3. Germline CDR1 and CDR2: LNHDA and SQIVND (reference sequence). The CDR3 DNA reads TGTGCCAGTAGTATAGCGCCGGGAGGGAGCACAGATACGCAGTATTTT. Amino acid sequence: CASSIAPGGSTDTQYF.

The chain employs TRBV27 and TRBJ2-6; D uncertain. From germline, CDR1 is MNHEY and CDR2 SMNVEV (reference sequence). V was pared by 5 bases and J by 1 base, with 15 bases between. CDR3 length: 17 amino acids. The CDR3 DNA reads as TGTGCCAGCAGTAGGGCAGGTCTGAAGTCTGGGGCCAACGTCCTGACTTTC. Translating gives CASSRAGLKSGANVLTF. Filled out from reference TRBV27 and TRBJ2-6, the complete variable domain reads EAQVTQNPRYLITVTGKKLTVTCSQNMNHEYMSWYRQDPGLGLRQIYYSMNVEVTDKGDVPEGYKVSRKEKRNFPLILESPSPNQTSLYFCASSRAGLKSGANVLTFGAGSRLTVL.

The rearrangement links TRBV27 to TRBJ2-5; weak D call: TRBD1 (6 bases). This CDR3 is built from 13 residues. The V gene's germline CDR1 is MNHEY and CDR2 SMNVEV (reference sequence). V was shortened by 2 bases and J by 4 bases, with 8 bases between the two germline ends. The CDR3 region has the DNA TGTGCCAGCAGTTTAAACAGGGTAGAGACCCAGTACTTC. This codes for CASSLNRVETQYF.

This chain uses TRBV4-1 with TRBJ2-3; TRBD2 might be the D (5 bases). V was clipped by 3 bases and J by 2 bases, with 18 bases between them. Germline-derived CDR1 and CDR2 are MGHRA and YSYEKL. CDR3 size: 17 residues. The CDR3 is CASSQYGLLPTTDTQYF. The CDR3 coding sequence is TGCGCCAGCAGCCAGTACGGACTTCTACCGACCACAGATACGCAGTATTTT.

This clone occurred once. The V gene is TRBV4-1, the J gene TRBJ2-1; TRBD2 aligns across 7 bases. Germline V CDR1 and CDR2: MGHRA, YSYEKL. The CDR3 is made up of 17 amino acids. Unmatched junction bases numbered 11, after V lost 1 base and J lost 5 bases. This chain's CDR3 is CASSQGLSGPPHNEQFF. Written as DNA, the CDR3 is TGCGCCAGCAGCCAAGGTCTTAGCGGGCCGCCCCACAATGAGCAGTTCTTC.

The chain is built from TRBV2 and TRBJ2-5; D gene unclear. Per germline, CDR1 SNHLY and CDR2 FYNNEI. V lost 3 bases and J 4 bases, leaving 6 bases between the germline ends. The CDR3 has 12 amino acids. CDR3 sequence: CASSERGETQYF. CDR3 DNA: TGTGCCAGCAGTGAGCGAGGAGAGACCCAGTACTTC.

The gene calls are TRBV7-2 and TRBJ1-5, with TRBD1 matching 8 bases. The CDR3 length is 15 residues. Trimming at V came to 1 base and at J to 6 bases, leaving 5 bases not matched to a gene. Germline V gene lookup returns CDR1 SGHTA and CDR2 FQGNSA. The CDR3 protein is CASSLDRGGAQPQHF. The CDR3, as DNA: TGTGCCAGCAGCTTAGACAGGGGGGGGGCTCAGCCCCAGCATTTT.